This T cell receptor (beta chain) derives from a study of T-cell reconstitution after alpha-beta-depleted transplantation in children. V lost 0 bases and J 2 bases, leaving 11 bases between the germline ends. The CDR3 length is 16 residues. CDR1 and CDR2 (germline): MNHEY, SVGAGI. In this sample, this clonotype turned up a few times. Library preparation (for TCRbeta) was performed with unique molecular identifiers. Via MiXCR, TCRdb re-called the PCR reads, giving one row per CDR3 protein. Of some 290,000 distinct CDR3 sequences in the sample, approximately 9.8% were seen once. This sequence originates from a human donor who donated a stem cell graft to a child with SCID. The genes are TRBV6-5 and TRBJ2-1; D remains unclear. Sequences were derived from PBMCs from the stem cell graft donor, sampled from the stem cell graft. The CDR3 sequence: CASSYSPTSAYNEQFF. The CDR3 DNA reads as TGTGCCAGCAGTTACTCCCCAACCAGTGCCTACAATGAGCAGTTCTTC.